The 24 T cell receptor beta chains below come from one sample, sequenced in a study of blood T cell repertoires in COVID-19. TCRdb's copy holds only in-frame clones and misses some; the assay was immunoSEQ multiplex PCR. The profile shows about 240,000 clones, approximately 83% of them singletons. Sequenced: PBMCs or T cells enriched from blood (not recorded which). The receptors were gathered from a woman in her forties with acute COVID-19.

The V and J genes are TRBV7-2 and TRBJ2-7; 12 positions match TRBD1. The V gene's germline CDR1 is SGHTA and CDR2 FQGNSA. This CDR3 region has 16 residues. V was clipped by 2 bases and J by 4 bases; unmatched bases: 6. CDR3 sequence: CASSLYLGQGAYEQYF. The DNA of the CDR3 is TGTGCCAGCAGCTTATACTTGGGACAGGGGGCTTACGAGCAGTACTTC.

This sequence joins TRBV27 and TRBJ2-7, with D perhaps TRBD1 (6 bases). The CDR3 totals 14 residues. CDR1 MNHEY and CDR2 SMNVEV come from the germline V gene (reference sequence). V lost 5 bases and J 2 bases, leaving 13 bases between the germline ends. The CDR3 DNA reads TGTGCCAGCAGTCCTACAGGGTACCCCTACGAGCAGTACTTC. Its translation: CASSPTGYPYEQYF.

The chain has TRBV27 and TRBJ2-7, with 11 bases lining up with TRBD1. This CDR3 is 14 amino acids long. The V segment lost 6 bases and the J segment 3 bases; nucleotides outside the gene matches: 4. Germline V gives CDR1 MNHEY, CDR2 SMNVEV (reference sequence). The CDR3 loop reads CASRSGTGGYEQYF. CDR3 DNA sequence: TGTGCCAGCAGATCCGGGACAGGGGGCTACGAGCAGTACTTC.

The rearrangement links TRBV5-1 to TRBJ2-6, with unresolved D. V was trimmed by 6 bases and J by 0 bases, leaving 7 bases between them. Germline-derived CDR1 and CDR2 are SGHRS and YFSETQ. This CDR3 spans 14 amino acids. This chain's CDR3 is CASTLTSGANVLTF. The CDR3 DNA reads as TGCGCCAGCACACTAACCTCTGGGGCCAACGTCCTGACTTTC. Complete variable domain (other parts from reference TRBV5-1 and TRBJ2-6): KAGVTQTPRYLIKTRGQQVTLSCSPISGHRSVSWYQQTPGQGLQFLFEYFSETQRNKGNFPGRFSGRQFSNSRSEMNVSTLELGDSALYLCASTLTSGANVLTFGAGSRLTVL.

The V and J genes are TRBV5-1 and TRBJ1-2, with 9 bases fitting TRBD1. Germline V gene lookup returns CDR1 SGHRS and CDR2 YFSETQ. J was trimmed by 6 bases and V by 4 bases; bases with no gene match: 7. This CDR3 has 14 amino acids. Here the CDR3 DNA reads TGCGCCAGCAGCCAAATACAGGGGGCGGATGGCTACACCTTC. It codes for CASSQIQGADGYTF.

The chain recombines TRBV5-1 with TRBJ2-3; TRBD2 matches at 9 bases. The germline V gene has CDR1 SGHRS and CDR2 YFSETQ. The CDR3 sequence is 14 residues long. Trimming removed 4 bases from V and 3 bases from J; junction bases left unmatched: 3. CDR3 in amino acids: CASSQTSGTDTQYF. The CDR3 nucleotides are TGCGCCAGCAGCCAGACTAGCGGAACAGATACGCAGTATTTT.

This chain connects TRBV4-2 to TRBJ2-5, with 7 bases that match TRBD1. The V segment lost 4 bases and the J segment 7 bases; nucleotides outside the gene matches: 9. Germline CDR1 and CDR2: LGHNA and YNFKEQ. CDR3 length: 14 residues. The CDR3 loop reads CASSPNDRVGTQYF. In DNA, the CDR3 is TGTGCCAGCAGCCCTAACGACAGGGTTGGGACCCAGTACTTC.

The count of this clone is one. This chain links TRBV7-9 with TRBJ2-7; TRBD1 matches 7 bases. Germline CDR1 reads SEHNR; CDR2 reads FQNEAQ (reference sequence). The CDR3 loop spans 15 amino acids. V was pared by 5 bases and J by 5 bases, with 12 bases of the junction left unmatched. The CDR3 here is CASSVGTGVMNEQYF. The CDR3 region has the DNA TGTGCCAGCAGCGTAGGAACAGGGGTTATGAACGAGCAGTACTTC.

The chain links TRBV7-8 to TRBJ2-5, with TRBD2 identical over 11 bases. This CDR3 spans 19 amino acids. CDR1 and CDR2 from the germline V gene are SGHVS and FQNEAQ. Trimming removed 5 bases from V and 2 bases from J; junction bases left unmatched: 16. DNA for the CDR3: TGTGCCAGCAGCCCCAGACTAGCGGGGATTACATGGGTACAAGAGACCCAGTACTTC. The encoded protein is CASSPRLAGITWVQETQYF. The full variable domain, its missing parts supplied by reference TRBV7-8 and TRBJ2-5, is GAGVSQSPRYKVAKRGQDVALRCDPISGHVSLFWYQQALGQGPEFLTYFQNEAQLDKSGLPSDRFFAERPEGSVSTLKIQRTQQEDSAVYLCASSPRLAGITWVQETQYFGPGTRLLVL.

The chain employs TRBV9 and TRBJ2-5, with 9 bases aligning to TRBD2. The V segment lost 0 bases and the J segment 9 bases; nucleotides outside the gene matches: 6. CDR1 is SGDLS, CDR2 YYNGEE, per germline. The CDR3 is made up of 14 amino acids. The CDR3 is CASSVVDSGSAQYF. The DNA of the CDR3 is TGTGCCAGCAGCGTAGTGGATAGCGGGAGCGCCCAGTACTTC.

In this sample, this clone turned up a few times. This chain joins TRBV5-1 and TRBJ2-1, with TRBD1 matching over 7 bases. CDR1 is SGHRS, CDR2 YFSETQ, per germline. CDR3 length: 13 amino acids. Unmatched junction bases numbered 7, after V lost 4 bases and J lost 9 bases. This CDR3 reads CASSISTGSEQFF. For the CDR3, the DNA is TGCGCCAGCAGCATCTCGACAGGGAGTGAGCAGTTCTTC.

This clone is medium-sized (0.01 to 0.1%) in the sample. The chain employs TRBV4-2 and TRBJ2-7; perhaps TRBD1 as D (5 bases). CDR1 is LGHNA, CDR2 YNFKEQ, per germline. V was shortened by 0 bases and J by 7 bases, with 19 bases between the two germline ends. CDR3 length: 16 residues. The CDR3 DNA is TGTGCCAGCAGCCAAGAATGGAGCAGGGCTACTGGGGAGCAGTACTTC. Translating it yields CASSQEWSRATGEQYF.

The chain employs TRBV18 and TRBJ1-2; tentative D call: TRBD1 (5 bases). Looked up from germline, CDR1 is KGHSH and CDR2 is LQKENI. This CDR3 spans 14 amino acids. V was clipped by 3 bases and J by 9 bases, with 17 bases between them. This CDR3 is CASSPGPQDSSYTF. Written as DNA, the CDR3 is TGTGCCAGCTCACCGGGGCCGCAAGACTCCAGCTACACCTTC.

V is TRBV10-2 and J is TRBJ2-7; D gene ambiguous. Germline V gene lookup returns CDR1 WSHSY and CDR2 SAAADI. V shed 0 bases and J shed 3 bases, with 12 bases lying between them. The CDR3 loop spans 15 amino acids. Here the CDR3 DNA reads TGCGCCAGCAGTGAGTCGATGGAGCGTATCTACGAGCAGTACTTC. Protein sequence: CASSESMERIYEQYF.

CDR3 region: CASSGGPPDEQFF. The CDR3 region has the DNA TGTGCCAGCAGCGGGGGCCCTCCGGATGAGCAGTTCTTC. The gene calls are TRBV5-6 and TRBJ2-1; D is possibly TRBD1 (6 bases). This CDR3 comprises 13 residues. Trimming removed 4 bases at V and 8 bases at J, with 13 bases between. The germline gives CDR1 SGHDT, CDR2 YYEEEE. Full variable domain (outside the CDR3, taken from reference TRBV5-6 and TRBJ2-1): DAGVTQSPTHLIKTRGQQVTLRCSPKSGHDTVSWYQQALGQGPQFIFQYYEEEERQRGNFPDRFSGHQFPNYSSELNVNALLLGDSALYLCASSGGPPDEQFFGPGTRLTVL.

This clone was recorded only once. V and J are TRBV5-1 and TRBJ1-1; the match to TRBD1 covers 7 bases. The CDR3 runs 16 residues. Germline assignment: CDR1 SGHRS and CDR2 YFSETQ. The V gene end was trimmed by 0 bases and the J gene end by 0 bases; junction bases not matched to a gene: 5. The CDR3 loop reads CASSLGFRGLNTEAFF. CDR3 nucleotides: TGCGCCAGCAGCTTGGGTTTCAGGGGGTTGAACACTGAAGCTTTCTTT.

The chain links TRBV19 to TRBJ2-5, with TRBD1 matching 9 bases. V lost 3 bases, J lost 5 bases, and 4 bases stayed unmatched. CDR1 is LNHDA and CDR2 is SQIVND in the germline V gene (reference sequence). The CDR3 sequence is 14 residues long. This CDR3 reads CASSIGTGWETQYF. For the CDR3, the DNA is TGTGCCAGTAGTATCGGGACAGGGTGGGAGACCCAGTACTTC.

This clone was counted a single time. The J gene is TRBJ2-5, the V gene TRBV29-1, with 8 bases matching TRBD1. CDR1 is SQVTM and CDR2 is ANQGSEA in the germline V gene. Trimming at V came to 6 bases and at J to 5 bases, leaving 8 bases not matched to a gene. The CDR3 spans 13 residues. CDR3 protein: CSVAGQGWETQYF. DNA of the CDR3: TGCAGCGTCGCCGGACAGGGCTGGGAGACCCAGTACTTC. The whole variable domain, remainder taken from reference TRBV29-1 and TRBJ2-5, is SAVISQKPSRDICQRGTSLTIQCQVDSQVTMMFWYRQQPGQSLTLIATANQGSEATYESGFVIDKFPISRPNLTFSTLTVSNMSPEDSSIYLCSVAGQGWETQYFGPGTRLLVL.

The chain joins TRBV2 to TRBJ1-4; D may be TRBD1 (6 bases). V lost 4 bases and J 7 bases, leaving 16 bases between the germline ends. The CDR3 consists of 15 residues. The V gene's germline CDR1 is SNHLY and CDR2 FYNNEI. The CDR3 DNA is TGTGCCAGCAGTGCCCCACCTATCAGGGGTGAAAAACTGTTTTTT. Translation: CASSAPPIRGEKLFF.

This chain links TRBV5-1 with TRBJ2-1; TRBD1 agrees at 7 bases. The germline CDR1 and CDR2 sequences are SGHRS and YFSETQ. J lost 0 bases, V lost 3 bases, and 3 bases had no gene match. This CDR3 is 15 amino acids long. The CDR3 reads CASSSTGISYNEQFF. The CDR3 DNA follows: TGCGCCAGCAGCTCGACAGGGATCTCCTACAATGAGCAGTTCTTC.

V is TRBV12-3 or TRBV12-4 and J is TRBJ2-1, with D possibly being TRBD2 (5 bases). The CDR3 is 11 residues long. The V end was cut by 3 bases, the J end by 10 bases, with 7 bases between. CDR3 DNA sequence: TGTGCCAGCAGTTTGACGGGAGAGCAGTTCTTC. Amino acid sequence: CASSLTGEQFF.

The chain recombines TRBV5-1 with TRBJ2-2; 9 bases are shared with TRBD2. V was pared by 4 bases and J by 1 base, with 8 bases of the junction left unmatched. The V gene's germline CDR1 is SGHRS and CDR2 YFSETQ. This CDR3 spans 17 amino acids. The DNA of the CDR3 is TGCGCCAGCAGCCGGCGGGATAGCGGGGGGAACACCGGGGAGCTGTTTTTT. This gives the protein CASSRRDSGGNTGELFF.

The chain has TRBV11-1 and TRBJ2-3; 9 nucleotides agree with TRBD2. The CDR3 totals 16 residues. Per the germline V gene, CDR1 is SGHAT and CDR2 is FQDESV (reference sequence). V lost 5 bases, J lost 2 bases, and 8 bases stayed unmatched. The CDR3, as DNA: TGTGCCAGCAGCCCCAGGACTAGCGCGATCACAGATACGCAGTATTTT. This translates into CASSPRTSAITDTQYF.

This clone was observed once. This chain joins TRBV6-5 and TRBJ1-2; D uncertain. Trimming took 2 bases from V and 4 from J, leaving 11 bases between them. Germline V gene data show CDR1 as MNHEY and CDR2 as SVGAGI. This CDR3 has 14 amino acids. CDR3 bases: TGTGCCAGCAGTTACGAGGGATTAACCTATGGCTACACCTTC. This encodes CASSYEGLTYGYTF.